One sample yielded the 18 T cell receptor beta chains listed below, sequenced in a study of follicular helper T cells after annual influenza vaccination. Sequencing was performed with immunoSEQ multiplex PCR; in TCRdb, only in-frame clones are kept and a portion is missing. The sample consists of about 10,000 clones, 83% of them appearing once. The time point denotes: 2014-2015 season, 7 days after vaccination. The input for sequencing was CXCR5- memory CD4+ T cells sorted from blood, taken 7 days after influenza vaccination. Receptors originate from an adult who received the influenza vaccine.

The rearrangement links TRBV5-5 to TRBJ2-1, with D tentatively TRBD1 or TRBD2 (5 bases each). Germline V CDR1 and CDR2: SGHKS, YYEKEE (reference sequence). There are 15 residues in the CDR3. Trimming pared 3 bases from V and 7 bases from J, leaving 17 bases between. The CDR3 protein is CASSWGSSHGNEQFF. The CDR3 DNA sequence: TGTGCCAGCAGCTGGGGGTCATCCCATGGGAATGAGCAGTTCTTC.

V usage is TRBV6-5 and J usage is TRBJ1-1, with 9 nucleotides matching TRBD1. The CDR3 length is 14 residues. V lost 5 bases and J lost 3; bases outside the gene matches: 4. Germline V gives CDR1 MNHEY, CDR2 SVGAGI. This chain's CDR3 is CASSKQGADTEAFF. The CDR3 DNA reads TGTGCCAGCAGTAAACAGGGGGCGGACACTGAAGCTTTCTTT.

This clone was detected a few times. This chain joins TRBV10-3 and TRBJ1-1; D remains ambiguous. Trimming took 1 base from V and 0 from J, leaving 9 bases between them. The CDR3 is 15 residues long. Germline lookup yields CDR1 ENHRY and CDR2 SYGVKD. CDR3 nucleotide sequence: TGTGCCATCAGTGAGTGGACGGGCCTGAACACTGAAGCTTTCTTT. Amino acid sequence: CAISEWTGLNTEAFF.

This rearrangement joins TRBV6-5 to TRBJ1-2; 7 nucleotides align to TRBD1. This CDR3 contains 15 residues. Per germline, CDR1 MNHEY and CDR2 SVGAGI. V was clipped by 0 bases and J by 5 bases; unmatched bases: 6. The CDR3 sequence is CASSYSSAGGYGYTF. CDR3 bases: TGTGCCAGCAGTTACTCGAGCGCAGGGGGGTATGGCTACACCTTC.

The CDR3 region is CASSPFSGGLNTGELFF. DNA for the CDR3: TGTGCCAGCAGCCCCTTTAGCGGGGGGCTTAACACCGGGGAGCTGTTTTTT. J is TRBJ2-2 and V is TRBV11-2; 10 positions match TRBD2. Germline loops: CDR1 SGHAT, CDR2 FQNNGV. There are 17 residues in the CDR3. Trimming cost V 5 bases and J 2 bases; bases outside gene matches: 8. Full variable domain (outside the CDR3, taken from reference TRBV11-2 and TRBJ2-2): EAGVAQSPRYKIIEKRQSVAFWCNPISGHATLYWYQQILGQGPKLLIQFQNNGVVDDSQLPKDRFSAERLKGVDSTLKIQPAKLEDSAVYLCASSPFSGGLNTGELFFGEGSRLTVL.

CDR3 nucleotide sequence: TGTGCCAGCAGCCGTTGGCAGGGGATGGGGACTTATAGCAATCAGCCCCAGCATTTT. Encoded protein: CASSRWQGMGTYSNQPQHF. V usage is TRBV5-6 and J usage is TRBJ1-5; maybe TRBD1 (6 bases). The germline V gene has CDR1 SGHDT and CDR2 YYEEEE. This CDR3 has 19 residues. Trimming pared 4 bases from V and 0 bases from J, leaving 23 bases between.

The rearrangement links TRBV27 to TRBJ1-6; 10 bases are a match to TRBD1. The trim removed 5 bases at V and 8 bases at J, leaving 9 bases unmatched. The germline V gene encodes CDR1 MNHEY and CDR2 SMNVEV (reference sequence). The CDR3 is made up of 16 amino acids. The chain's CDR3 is CASSPSGQGWDSPLHF. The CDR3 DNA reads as TGTGCCAGCAGTCCGTCGGGACAGGGGTGGGATTCACCCCTCCACTTT.

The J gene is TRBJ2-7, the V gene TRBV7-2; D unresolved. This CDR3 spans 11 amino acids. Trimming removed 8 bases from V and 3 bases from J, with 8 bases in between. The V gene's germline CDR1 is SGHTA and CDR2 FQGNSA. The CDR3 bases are TGTGCCAGCGGCTCCAACTACGAGCAGTACTTC. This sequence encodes CASGSNYEQYF.

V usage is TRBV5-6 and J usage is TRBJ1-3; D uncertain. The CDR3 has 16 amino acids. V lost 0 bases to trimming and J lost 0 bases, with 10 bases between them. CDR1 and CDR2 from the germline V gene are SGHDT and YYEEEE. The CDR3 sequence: CASSLVTARSGNTIYF. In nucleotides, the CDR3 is TGTGCCAGCAGCTTGGTAACAGCCCGCTCTGGAAACACCATATATTTT.

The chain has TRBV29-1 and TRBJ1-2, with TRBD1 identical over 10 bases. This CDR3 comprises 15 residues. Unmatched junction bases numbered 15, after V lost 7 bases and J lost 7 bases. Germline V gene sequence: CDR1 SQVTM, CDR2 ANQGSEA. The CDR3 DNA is TGCAGCGCTGACGGTAGACAGGGGGCGCAGGGTGGCTACACCTTC. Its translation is CSADGRQGAQGGYTF.

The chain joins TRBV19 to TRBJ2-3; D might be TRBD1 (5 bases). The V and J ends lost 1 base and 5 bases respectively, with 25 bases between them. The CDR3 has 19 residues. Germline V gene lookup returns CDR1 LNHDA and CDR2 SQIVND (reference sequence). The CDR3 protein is CASSIAPPRQSWGLDTQYF. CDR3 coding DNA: TGTGCCAGTAGTATAGCTCCCCCCCGACAGAGTTGGGGTCTAGATACGCAGTATTTT.

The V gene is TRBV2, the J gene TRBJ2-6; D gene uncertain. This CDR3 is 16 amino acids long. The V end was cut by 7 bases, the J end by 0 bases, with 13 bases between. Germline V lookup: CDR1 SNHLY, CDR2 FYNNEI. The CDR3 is CASTRELSSGANVLTF. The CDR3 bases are TGTGCCAGCACGCGAGAGCTAAGCTCTGGGGCCAACGTCCTGACTTTC.

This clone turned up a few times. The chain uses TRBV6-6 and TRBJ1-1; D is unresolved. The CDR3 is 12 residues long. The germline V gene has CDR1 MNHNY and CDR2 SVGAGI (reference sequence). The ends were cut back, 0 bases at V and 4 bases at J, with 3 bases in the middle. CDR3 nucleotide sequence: TGTGCCAGCAGTTACTCGGTCACTGAAGCTTTCTTT. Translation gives CASSYSVTEAFF.

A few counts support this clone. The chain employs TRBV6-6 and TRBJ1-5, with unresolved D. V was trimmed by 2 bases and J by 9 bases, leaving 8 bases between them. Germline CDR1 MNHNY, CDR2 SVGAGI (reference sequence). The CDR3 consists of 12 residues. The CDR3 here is CASSYQMRPQHF. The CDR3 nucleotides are TGTGCCAGCAGTTACCAGATGCGGCCCCAGCATTTT.

CDR3 protein: CASSSGGYSNQPQHF. CDR3 nucleotide sequence: TGTGCCAGCAGCTCGGGGGGATATAGCAATCAGCCCCAGCATTTT. The chain recombines TRBV7-2 with TRBJ1-5, with a tentative D call TRBD1 (5 bases). Between the trimmed V and J ends, which lost 4 bases and 0 bases, there was a span of 10 bases. The CDR3 runs 15 residues. CDR1 SGHTA and CDR2 FQGNSA come from the germline V gene.

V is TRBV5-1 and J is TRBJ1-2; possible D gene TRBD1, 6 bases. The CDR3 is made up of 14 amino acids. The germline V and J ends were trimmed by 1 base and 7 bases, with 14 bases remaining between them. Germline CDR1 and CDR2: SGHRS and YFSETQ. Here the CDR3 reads CASSLIPGDRGYTF. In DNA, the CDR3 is TGCGCCAGCAGCTTGATTCCAGGGGATCGTGGCTACACCTTC.

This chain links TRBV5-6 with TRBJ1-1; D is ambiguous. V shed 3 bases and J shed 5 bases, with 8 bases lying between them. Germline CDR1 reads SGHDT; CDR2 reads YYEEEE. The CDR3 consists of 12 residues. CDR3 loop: CASSYSRTEAFF. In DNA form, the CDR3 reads TGTGCCAGCAGCTACAGTCGAACTGAAGCTTTCTTT.

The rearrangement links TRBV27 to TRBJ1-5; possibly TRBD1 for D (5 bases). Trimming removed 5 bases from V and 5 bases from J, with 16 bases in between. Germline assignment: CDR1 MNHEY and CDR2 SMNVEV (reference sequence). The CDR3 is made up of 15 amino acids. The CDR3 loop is CASSPYRDRDQPQHF. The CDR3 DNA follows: TGTGCCAGCAGTCCATACCGGGACCGAGATCAGCCCCAGCATTTT.